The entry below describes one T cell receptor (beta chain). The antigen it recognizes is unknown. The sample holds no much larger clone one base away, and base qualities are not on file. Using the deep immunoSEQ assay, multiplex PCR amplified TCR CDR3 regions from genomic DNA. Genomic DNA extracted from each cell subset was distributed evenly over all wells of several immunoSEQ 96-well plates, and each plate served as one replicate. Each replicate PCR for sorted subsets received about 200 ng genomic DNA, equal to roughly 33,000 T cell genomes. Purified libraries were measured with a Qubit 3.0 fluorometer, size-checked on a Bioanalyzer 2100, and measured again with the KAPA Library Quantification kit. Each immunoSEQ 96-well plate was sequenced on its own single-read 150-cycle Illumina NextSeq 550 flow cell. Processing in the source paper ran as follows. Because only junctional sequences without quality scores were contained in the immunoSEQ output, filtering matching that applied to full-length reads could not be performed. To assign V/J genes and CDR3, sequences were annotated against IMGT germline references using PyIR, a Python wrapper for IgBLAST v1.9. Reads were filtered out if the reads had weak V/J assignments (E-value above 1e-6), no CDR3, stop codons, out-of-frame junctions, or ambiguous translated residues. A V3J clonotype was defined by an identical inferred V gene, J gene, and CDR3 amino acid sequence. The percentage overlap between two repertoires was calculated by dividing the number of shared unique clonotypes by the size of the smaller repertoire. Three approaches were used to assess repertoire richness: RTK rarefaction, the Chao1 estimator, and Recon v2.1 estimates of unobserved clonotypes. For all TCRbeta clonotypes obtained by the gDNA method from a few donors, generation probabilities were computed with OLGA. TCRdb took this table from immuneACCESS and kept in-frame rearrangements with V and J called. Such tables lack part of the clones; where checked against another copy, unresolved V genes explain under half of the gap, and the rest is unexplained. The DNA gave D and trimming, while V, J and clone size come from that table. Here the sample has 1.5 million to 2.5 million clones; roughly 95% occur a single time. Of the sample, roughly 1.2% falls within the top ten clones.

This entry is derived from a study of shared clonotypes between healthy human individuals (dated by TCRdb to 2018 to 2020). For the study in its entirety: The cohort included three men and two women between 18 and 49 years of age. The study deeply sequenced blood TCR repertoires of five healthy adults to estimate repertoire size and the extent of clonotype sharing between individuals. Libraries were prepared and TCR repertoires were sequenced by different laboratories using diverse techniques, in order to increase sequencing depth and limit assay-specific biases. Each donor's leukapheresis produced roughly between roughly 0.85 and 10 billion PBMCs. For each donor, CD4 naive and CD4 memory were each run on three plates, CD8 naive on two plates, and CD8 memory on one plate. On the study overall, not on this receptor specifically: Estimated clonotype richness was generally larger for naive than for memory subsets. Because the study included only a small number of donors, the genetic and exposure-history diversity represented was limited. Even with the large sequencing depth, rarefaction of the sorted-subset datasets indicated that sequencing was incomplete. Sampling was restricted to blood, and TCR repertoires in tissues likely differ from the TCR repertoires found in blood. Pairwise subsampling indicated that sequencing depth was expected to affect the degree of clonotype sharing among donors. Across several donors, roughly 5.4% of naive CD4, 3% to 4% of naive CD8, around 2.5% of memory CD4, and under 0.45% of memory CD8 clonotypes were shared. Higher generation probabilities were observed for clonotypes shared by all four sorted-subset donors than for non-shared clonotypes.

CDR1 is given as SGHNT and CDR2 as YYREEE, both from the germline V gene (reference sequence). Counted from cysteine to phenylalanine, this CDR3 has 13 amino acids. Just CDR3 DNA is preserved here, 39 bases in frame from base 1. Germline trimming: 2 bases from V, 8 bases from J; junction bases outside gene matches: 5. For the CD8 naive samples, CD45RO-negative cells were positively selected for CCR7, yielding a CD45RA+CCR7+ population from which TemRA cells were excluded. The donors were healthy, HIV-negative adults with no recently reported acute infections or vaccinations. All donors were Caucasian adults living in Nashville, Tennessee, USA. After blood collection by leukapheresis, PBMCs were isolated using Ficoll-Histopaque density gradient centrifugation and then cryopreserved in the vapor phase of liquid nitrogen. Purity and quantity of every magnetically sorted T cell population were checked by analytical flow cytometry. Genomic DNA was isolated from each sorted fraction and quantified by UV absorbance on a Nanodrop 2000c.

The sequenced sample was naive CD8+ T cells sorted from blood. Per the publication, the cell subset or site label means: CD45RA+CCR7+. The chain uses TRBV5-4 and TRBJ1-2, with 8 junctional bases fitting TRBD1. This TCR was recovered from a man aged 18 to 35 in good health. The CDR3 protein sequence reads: CASSFQGAEGYTF. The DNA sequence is TGTGCCAGCAGCTTCCAGGGGGCGGAGGGCTACACCTTC.